A selection of T cell receptor beta chains follows, all from one sample in a study of blood T cell repertoires in COVID-19. Sequencing was performed with immunoSEQ multiplex PCR; in TCRdb, only in-frame clones are kept and a portion is missing. The sample has about 390,000 clones, approximately 89% seen once; the top ten hold about 2.3%. The sample comprised peripheral blood. Every receptor here comes from a woman aged 55-70 years with COVID-19, enrolled during active disease. Both conserved end residues are part of each CDR3. The order of the fields is CDR3 length, D gene, J gene, V gene, clone size, CDR3 protein, CDR3 DNA. A D gene is named only where the DNA matches it firmly. Clone sizes are given selectively: once, few, many, or a class where the clone is expanded.

15 . TRBJ1-1 TRBV25-1 . CASEGVVRKDTEAFF TGTGCCAGCGAAGGGGTCGTACGGAAGGACACTGAAGCTTTCTTT
15 . TRBJ1-4 TRBV5-1 . CASSLFAQGGEKLFF TGCGCCAGCAGCTTATTCGCACAGGGCGGCGAAAAACTGTTTTTT
16 TRBD2 TRBJ2-2 TRBV28 . CASRTGLTANTGELFF TGTGCCAGCAGGACGGGACTAACAGCGAACACCGGGGAGCTGTTTTTT
14 . TRBJ1-1 TRBV29-1 . CSVLNPPGNTEAFF TGCAGCGTTCTGAACCCCCCCGGGAACACTGAAGCTTTCTTT
10 . TRBJ1-2 TRBV29-1 . CSWGTDGYTF TGCAGCTGGGGCACCGATGGCTACACCTTC
14 . TRBJ2-5 TRBV7-2 . CASSLLRQQETQYF TGTGCCAGCAGCCTCTTGCGTCAACAGGAGACCCAGTACTTC
13 . TRBJ1-6 TRBV27 once CASSSQMGSPLHF TGTGCCAGCAGTTCACAGATGGGTTCACCCCTCCACTTT
13 . TRBJ1-1 TRBV7-9 . CASSFSANTEAFF TGTGCCAGCAGCTTTAGTGCTAACACTGAAGCTTTCTTT
13 TRBD2 TRBJ2-3 TRBV7-3 . CASSRGGADTQYF TGTGCCAGCAGCCGCGGGGGAGCAGATACGCAGTATTTT
16 TRBD2 TRBJ2-1 TRBV7-2 . CASSRDYQVSYNEQFF TGTGCCAGCAGCCGGGACTACCAAGTCTCCTACAATGAGCAGTTCTTC
14 . TRBJ2-7 TRBV6-5 . CARLRQEWSYEQYF TGTGCCCGACTTCGACAGGAGTGGTCCTACGAGCAGTACTTC
12 TRBD1 TRBJ1-5 TRBV12-3/TRBV12-4 . CASSGGGGPQHF TGTGCCAGCAGCGGAGGGGGCGGGCCCCAGCATTTT
16 TRBD2 TRBJ2-1 TRBV10-3 . CAISDLAGGGRNEQFF TGTGCCATCAGTGATTTAGCGGGGGGAGGTCGGAATGAGCAGTTCTTC
16 . TRBJ1-3 TRBV11-2 . CASSPLAGFSGNTIYF TGTGCCAGCAGCCCCCTGGCGGGATTCTCTGGAAACACCATATATTTT
15 . TRBJ1-1 TRBV19 . CASSIEHRPNTEAFF TGTGCCAGTAGTATAGAGCACAGGCCGAACACTGAAGCTTTCTTT
11 . TRBJ2-3 TRBV7-9 few CASSSTDTQYF TGTGCCAGCAGCTCAACAGATACGCAGTATTTT
15 . TRBJ1-1 TRBV9 once CASSAPGRSNFEAFF TGTGCCAGCAGCGCCCCAGGGAGGAGTAACTTTGAAGCTTTCTTT
16 TRBD1 TRBJ1-5 TRBV6-5 . CASSSHLGGNTQPQHF TGTGCCAGCAGTTCCCATCTAGGGGGCAATACTCAGCCCCAGCATTTT
15 . TRBJ2-5 TRBV11-1 . CASSLVGGAGETQYF TGTGCCAGCAGCCTGGTGGGGGGGGCCGGGGAGACCCAGTACTTC
15 TRBD2 TRBJ2-3 TRBV4-1 . CASSQEGGGTDTQYF TGCGCCAGCAGCCAAGAGGGGGGAGGGACAGATACGCAGTATTTT
17 TRBD1 TRBJ1-5 TRBV30 . CAWSGTGGAKFTQPQHF TGTGCCTGGAGTGGGACAGGGGGCGCGAAGTTCACTCAGCCCCAGCATTTT
14 TRBD2 TRBJ2-3 TRBV19 . CASSMAGGPDTQYF TGTGCCAGTAGTATGGCGGGGGGCCCCGATACGCAATATTTT
16 . TRBJ1-4 TRBV11-2 . CASSLLPAGLTEKLFF TGTGCCAGCAGCTTACTCCCGGCAGGGCTGACTGAAAAACTGTTTTTT
15 . TRBJ2-2 TRBV5-6 few CASSLRRVSAGELFF TGTGCCAGCAGCTTGAGGAGGGTATCGGCCGGGGAGCTGTTTTTT
14 . TRBJ1-5 TRBV6-1 . CASSESGYNQPQHF TGTGCCAGCAGTGAGTCAGGGTACAATCAGCCCCAGCATTTT
14 . TRBJ1-2 TRBV19 . CASSYPGLNYGYTF TGTGCCAGTAGTTATCCAGGTCTTAACTATGGCTACACCTTC
14 . TRBJ1-1 TRBV2 . CASRVGGRHTEAFF TGTGCCAGCAGAGTGGGGGGGCGGCACACTGAAGCTTTCTTT
13 . TRBJ2-2 TRBV27 once CASSDLYSGELFF TGTGCCAGCAGTGATTTATATAGCGGGGAGCTGTTTTTT
14 TRBD1 TRBJ1-1 TRBV7-8 . CASSAWTGGTEAFF TGTGCCAGCAGCGCGTGGACAGGGGGTACTGAAGCTTTCTTT
17 TRBD1 TRBJ1-1 TRBV19 . CASSRFGGQRLNTEAFF TGTGCCAGTAGCCGATTCGGGGGACAGAGGTTGAACACTGAAGCTTTCTTT
17 TRBD1 TRBJ1-4 TRBV3-1/TRBV3-2 . CASSRWGQSRTNEKLFF TGTGCCAGCAGCCGCTGGGGACAGAGTAGGACTAATGAAAAACTGTTTTTT
15 . TRBJ1-2 TRBV5-1 . CASSLEGPANYGYTF TGCGCCAGCAGCTTGGAGGGGCCGGCTAACTATGGCTACACCTTC
15 . TRBJ2-3 TRBV11-2 once CASSKQGYGTDTQYF TGTGCCAGCAGTAAACAGGGCTACGGCACAGATACGCAGTATTTT
13 . TRBJ1-4 TRBV20-1 . CSASSGGYEKLFF TGCAGTGCTAGTTCGGGGGGTTATGAAAAACTGTTTTTT
13 . TRBJ1-2 TRBV12-3/TRBV12-4 . CASSNRQVEGYTF TGTGCCAGCAGTAACCGACAGGTTGAAGGCTACACCTTC
15 TRBD1 TRBJ1-1 TRBV11-2 . CASSLRERQGIGAFF TGTGCCAGCAGCTTAAGAGAGAGACAGGGTATAGGAGCTTTCTTT
15 . TRBJ1-2 TRBV5-1 . CASSLAGVTNYGYTF TGCGCCAGCAGCTTGGCCGGGGTGACGAACTATGGCTACACCTTC
11 . TRBJ2-1 TRBV7-9 . CASSNLNEQFF TGTGCCAGCAGCAACCTAAACGAGCAGTTCTTC
15 TRBD1 TRBJ1-2 TRBV7-2 . CASSPPGPGGEGYTF TGTGCCAGCAGCCCTCCTGGGCCAGGGGGCGAGGGCTACACCTTC
15 TRBD1 TRBJ1-4 TRBV7-9 few CASSSYRGTNEKLFF TGTGCCAGCAGCTCCTACAGGGGAACTAATGAAAAACTGTTTTTT
14 . TRBJ2-1 TRBV11-2 . CASSLDGQGNEQFF TGTGCCAGCAGCTTAGATGGGCAGGGTAATGAGCAGTTCTTC
14 TRBD2 TRBJ2-7 TRBV7-2 . CASSFWGGTYEQYF TGTGCCAGCAGCTTTTGGGGGGGGACCTACGAGCAGTACTTC
12 . TRBJ1-5 TRBV24-1 . CATSQGSQPQHF TGTGCCACCAGCCAGGGGAGCCAGCCCCAGCATTTT
15 . TRBJ1-6 TRBV7-9 . CASTRTGTGNSPLHF TGTGCCAGCACCCGAACAGGGACGGGTAATTCACCCCTCCACTTT
14 . TRBJ2-7 TRBV4-2 . CASSQVRGDYEQYF TGTGCCAGCAGCCAAGTTCGCGGGGACTACGAGCAGTACTTC
13 . TRBJ1-2 TRBV11-2 . CASSSDRDYGYTF TGTGCCAGCAGCTCCGACAGAGACTATGGCTACACCTTC
14 . TRBJ2-7 TRBV10-3 . CAISASGTNYEQYF TGTGCCATCAGCGCTTCCGGGACAAATTACGAGCAGTACTTC
14 . TRBJ1-1 TRBV6-5 once CASRVSRWNTEAFF TGTGCCAGCCGCGTTTCACGATGGAACACTGAAGCTTTCTTT
13 TRBD1 TRBJ2-2 TRBV2 few CASSAGGTGELFF TGTGCCAGCAGTGCAGGGGGAACCGGGGAGCTGTTTTTT
12 . TRBJ2-5 TRBV7-3 . CASSPGSGNQYF TGTGCCAGCAGCCCCGGCTCCGGGAACCAGTACTTC
14 TRBD2 TRBJ2-1 TRBV7-3 . CASSPSGGRNEQFF TGTGCCAGCAGCCCTAGCGGGGGGCGCAATGAGCAGTTCTTC
14 . TRBJ2-1 TRBV3-1/TRBV3-2 . CASSQNRRGIEQFF TGTGCCAGCAGCCAAAACCGTCGGGGGATCGAGCAGTTCTTC
12 . TRBJ2-7 TRBV4-2 . CASSQYSYEQYF TGTGCCAGCAGCCAATATTCCTACGAGCAGTACTTC
19 TRBD1 TRBJ1-1 TRBV6-1 . CASSVPRFGTVARSTEAFF TGTGCCAGCAGTGTCCCGAGGTTCGGGACAGTAGCCCGGAGCACTGAAGCTTTCTTT
15 TRBD1 TRBJ2-3 TRBV9 once CASSFRTGSTDTQYF TGTGCCAGCAGCTTTCGGACAGGGAGCACAGATACGCAGTATTTT
14 . TRBJ1-4 TRBV18 . CASKPDRTNEKLFF TGTGCCAGCAAACCCGACAGGACTAATGAAAAACTGTTTTTT
14 . TRBJ2-2 TRBV5-1 . CASSMTGNTGELFF TGCGCCAGCAGCATGACAGGGAACACCGGGGAGCTGTTTTTT